This entry lists 26 T cell receptor beta chains sequenced from one sample in a study of metastatic and nonmetastatic thyroid tumors. Thyroid surgery had not been preceded by any treatment in any patient. MiXCR re-clonotyped the PCR reads for TCRdb. The sample gives around 20,000 clones, under 35% of which show up once; 6.1% is in the top ten. Sample: blood. The receptor source for this set is a female donor with papillary thyroid cancer or a benign thyroid nodule (not recorded which). Some clones in this sample may be carry-over from other donors' samples.

The chain is built from TRBV5-1 and TRBJ1-2, with D perhaps TRBD1 (6 bases). The CDR3 has 15 amino acids. Germline V gene lookup returns CDR1 SGHRS and CDR2 YFSETQ. The V and J ends lost 2 bases and 3 bases respectively, with 14 bases between them. The CDR3 sequence is CASSLQGSWDYGYTF. The CDR3 DNA reads TGCGCCAGCAGCTTACAGGGATCGTGGGACTATGGCTACACCTTC. The full variable domain, rest sourced from reference TRBV5-1 and TRBJ1-2, is KAGVTQTPRYLIKTRGQQVTLSCSPISGHRSVSWYQQTPGQGLQFLFEYFSETQRNKGNFPGRFSGRQFSNSRSEMNVSTLELGDSALYLCASSLQGSWDYGYTFGSGTRLTVV.

This clone is medium-sized (0.01 to 0.1%) in the sample. This rearrangement joins TRBV12-3 or TRBV12-4 to TRBJ1-2, with 9 bases that match TRBD1. The ends lost 2 bases at V and 7 bases at J; junction bases unmatched: 8. The CDR3 runs to 15 residues. CDR3 protein: CASSLRRDRVIGYTF. The CDR3 coding sequence is TGTGCCAGCAGTTTACGGCGGGACAGGGTTATTGGCTACACCTTC.

The gene calls are TRBV20-1 and TRBJ2-1, with 8 bases that match TRBD2. From germline, CDR1 is DFQATT and CDR2 SNEGSKA (reference sequence). The CDR3 consists of 15 residues. V dropped 5 bases and J dropped 4; count of bases not matched to a gene: 10. The CDR3 nucleotides are TGCAGTGCTGCAGGCCACGCTAGCGGGTACAATGAGCAGTTCTTC. Its translation is CSAAGHASGYNEQFF.

The V and J genes are TRBV7-6 and TRBJ1-1, with D hard to call. Germline V gene lookup returns CDR1 SGHVS and CDR2 FNYEAQ. The ends were cut back, 5 bases at V and 0 bases at J, with 13 bases in the middle. The CDR3 has 15 amino acids. In nucleotides, the CDR3 is TGTGCCAGCAGCCGCGGCCAGACCCTGAACACTGAAGCTTTCTTT. Translation gives CASSRGQTLNTEAFF. The full variable domain, in which reference TRBV7-6 and TRBJ1-1 provide the parts outside the CDR3, is GAGVSQSPRYKVTKRGQDVALRCDPISGHVSLYWYRQALGQGPEFLTYFNYEAQQDKSGLPNDRFSAERPEGSISTLTIQRTEQRDSAMYRCASSRGQTLNTEAFFGQGTRLTVV.

This clone has a count of ten or more. Here the CDR3 reads CASRVSGRASEQFF. For the CDR3, the DNA is TGTGCCAGCAGGGTAAGCGGGAGGGCCAGTGAGCAGTTCTTC. V is TRBV7-3 and J is TRBJ2-1; 10 nucleotides match TRBD2. V lost 6 bases, J lost 9 bases, and 8 bases stayed unmatched. The germline gives CDR1 SGHTA, CDR2 FQGTGA. The CDR3 length is 14 residues.

This clone was counted only a few times. CDR3 region: CASSSGPYNSPLHF. The CDR3 DNA follows: TGTGCCAGCAGTTCAGGTCCCTATAATTCACCCCTCCACTTT. The gene calls are TRBV6-5 and TRBJ1-6; D is unresolved. CDR3 size: 14 residues. Germline-derived CDR1 and CDR2 are MNHEY and SVGAGI. Trimming left V 4 bases short and J 2 bases short, with 6 bases between.

This clone was seen ten or more times. One base away lies a much larger clone, so this may be a sequencing read error. V and J are TRBV29-1 and TRBJ1-1; D unresolved. Germline V gene lookup returns CDR1 SQVTM and CDR2 ANQGSEA. The CDR3 sequence is 14 residues long. The V and J ends lost 6 bases and 5 bases respectively, with 19 bases between them. CDR3 in amino acids: CSVATEPLRTEAFF. CDR3 nucleotides: TGCAGCGTAGCTACCGAGCCCCTTCGGACTGAAGCTTTCTTT.

This clone was observed at least ten times. The chain carries TRBV20-1 and TRBJ1-2; D ambiguous. Trimming took 0 bases from V and 6 from J, leaving 11 bases between them. The CDR3 loop spans 13 amino acids. The V gene's germline CDR1 is DFQATT and CDR2 SNEGSKA (reference sequence). DNA of the CDR3: TGCAGTGCTAGAGATCGGGCAGTCAATGGCTACACCTTC. It is translated as CSARDRAVNGYTF.

This clone has ten or more counts. CDR3 loop: CASSSTGTGLHQPQHF. The CDR3 DNA sequence: TGTGCCAGCAGCTCGACTGGGACAGGGCTCCATCAGCCCCAGCATTTT. V is TRBV7-9 and J is TRBJ1-5; 9 nucleotides agree with TRBD1. J lost 5 bases, V lost 4 bases, and 9 bases had no gene match. The CDR3 loop spans 16 amino acids. Germline V CDR1 and CDR2: SEHNR, FQNEAQ (reference sequence).

In the case of this clone: A read error may account for a junction end that differs from germline. V is TRBV5-1 and J is TRBJ1-3, with 7 bases identical to TRBD1. The germline gives CDR1 SGHRS, CDR2 YFSETQ. The CDR3 loop spans 16 amino acids. For the CDR3, the DNA is TGTGCCAGCAGTGCCATCGAGGGGGCGGCTGGAAACACCATATATTTT. Its protein product is CASSAIEGAAGNTIYF.

This clone came up many times. The genes are TRBV5-6 and TRBJ2-3; 8 positions agree with TRBD2. Germline trimming cut 6 bases from V and 3 bases from J; bases unmatched to any gene: 12. Germline V gene data show CDR1 as SGHDT and CDR2 as YYEEEE. The CDR3 covers 16 residues. CDR3 nucleotides: TGTGCCAGCACCCCACTGGGAGCGGGAGAGACAGATACGCAGTATTTT. Protein product: CASTPLGAGETDTQYF.

Points on this clone: An end of the junction differs from the germline gene, which may be a read error. V usage is TRBV6-2 or TRBV6-3 and J usage is TRBJ2-5; D possibly corresponds to TRBD2 (6 bases). This CDR3 comprises 16 residues. Looked up from germline, CDR1 is MNHEY and CDR2 is SVGEGT. In DNA form, the CDR3 reads TGTGCCAGCAGTTTCTCGATAGGGAAAACCGGCGGGACCCAATACTTC. Translation: CASSFSIGKTGGTQYF.

By share, this clone ranks as medium-sized (0.01 to 0.1%). CDR3 loop: CASSQREGNEQYF. The CDR3 DNA reads TGTGCCAGCAGTCAAAGGGAGGGAAACGAGCAGTACTTC. The chain carries TRBV6-1 and TRBJ2-7; 7 positions match TRBD2. Germline values: CDR1 MNHNS, CDR2 SASEGT. V gave up 5 bases and J gave up 5 bases; unmatched junction bases: 6. This CDR3 has 13 residues.

The chain uses TRBV12-3 or TRBV12-4 and TRBJ1-2; possible D gene TRBD1, 6 bases. V gave up 5 bases and J gave up 4 bases, with 17 bases separating them. This CDR3 spans 15 amino acids. CDR3 DNA sequence: TGTGCCAGCAGTGTGGAGGACAGACCCGTCTATGGCTACACCTTC. This codes for CASSVEDRPVYGYTF.

The sample holds a few counts of this clone. A single base separates this from a much larger clone, so it may be a read error. The same CDR3 also results from other DNA sequences found in this sample. The chain is built from TRBV10-3 and TRBJ2-2, with TRBD2 matching over 11 bases. The germline V gene encodes CDR1 ENHRY and CDR2 SYGVKD. CDR3 size: 17 residues. The CDR3 spells CAISEAGLAVNTGGLFF. CDR3 coding DNA: TGTGCCATCAGTGAGGCGGGACTAGCGGTTAACACCGGGGGGCTGTTTTTT.

The chain has TRBV3-1 and TRBJ1-6; TRBD1 is a possible D gene (5 bases). V was trimmed by 4 bases and J by 9 bases, leaving 16 bases between them. Looked up from germline, CDR1 is LGHDT and CDR2 is YNNKEL (reference sequence). This CDR3 spans 15 amino acids. The CDR3 loop is CASSPPEGLASPLHF. CDR3 DNA sequence: TGTGCCAGCAGCCCGCCGGAGGGACTGGCTTCACCCCTCCACTTT.

This clone was picked up many times. The chain recombines TRBV12-3 or TRBV12-4 with TRBJ1-5, with 7 bases matching TRBD1. The V segment lost 6 bases and the J segment 3 bases; nucleotides outside the gene matches: 5. The CDR3 loop spans 14 amino acids. The CDR3 sequence is CASSTRGNNQPQHF. In DNA, the CDR3 is TGTGCCAGCAGCACCAGGGGGAACAATCAGCCCCAGCATTTT.

This clone appeared many times. A read error may explain this, as a much larger clone is one base away. The rearrangement links TRBV20-1 to TRBJ2-1; TRBD2 matches 8 bases. CDR1 and CDR2 from the germline V gene are DFQATT and SNEGSKA (reference sequence). The CDR3 totals 15 residues. The CDR3 DNA sequence: TGCAGTGCTAGCCCCCCCCGGGAGGGCCTAAATGGGCAGTTCTTC. Its protein product is CSASPPREGLNGQFF.

This clone occurred many times. This chain joins TRBV30 and TRBJ1-1; D is undetermined. The V end was cut by 2 bases, the J end by 10 bases, with 23 bases between. Germline loops: CDR1 GTSNPN, CDR2 SVGIG (reference sequence). This CDR3 has 15 residues. In DNA form, the CDR3 reads TGTGCCTGGAGTCCCCTCACTGGGTCACCTTCTGGAGCTTTCTTT. It is translated as CAWSPLTGSPSGAFF. The full variable domain, with the rest looked up from reference TRBV30 and TRBJ1-1, is SQTIHQWPATLVQPVGSPLSLECTVEGTSNPNLYWYRQAAGRGLQLLFYSVGIGQISSEVPQNLSASRPQDRQFILSSKKLLLSDSGFYLCAWSPLTGSPSGAFFGQGTRLTVV.

Judged by abundance, this clone is medium-sized. This sequence joins TRBV27 and TRBJ1-6; D gene unclear. Trimming pared 2 bases from V and 0 bases from J, leaving 8 bases between. The CDR3 spans 16 residues. The V gene's germline CDR1 is MNHEY and CDR2 SMNVEV (reference sequence). CDR3 residues: CASSLTASSYNSPLHF. The DNA for the CDR3 is TGTGCCAGCAGTTTAACGGCTAGCTCCTATAATTCACCCCTCCACTTT.

The sample holds a few counts of this clone. J is TRBJ1-3 and V is TRBV20-1; 7 bases fit TRBD1. Germline V gene data show CDR1 as DFQATT and CDR2 as SNEGSKA (reference sequence). Losses at the gene ends were 5 bases for V and 0 bases for J; bases not matched to a gene: 7. CDR3 length: 15 amino acids. CDR3 sequence (DNA): TGCAGTGCTCCTGACAGGGCCTACTCTGGAAACACCATATATTTT. Translated, it gives CSAPDRAYSGNTIYF.

This clone occurred many times. The chain couples TRBV20-1 to TRBJ2-4; 7 bases are a match to TRBD2. The junction had 18 bases not matched to a gene; V was cut back by 5 bases and J by 8 bases. The CDR3 is 16 amino acids. Germline assignment: CDR1 DFQATT and CDR2 SNEGSKA (reference sequence). CDR3 sequence: CSARPRGVQPRDIQYF. DNA for the CDR3: TGCAGTGCTCGGCCCCGGGGGGTCCAGCCTCGGGACATTCAGTACTTC.

This clone was detected ten times or more. Other DNA sequences of this sample code for an identical CDR3. This rearrangement joins TRBV6-1 to TRBJ2-5; perhaps D is TRBD1 or TRBD2 (5 bases each). Trimming took off 5 bases at V and 7 bases at J, with 23 bases between the two ends. The CDR3 sequence is 16 residues long. CDR1 is MNHNS, CDR2 SASEGT, per germline. This CDR3 is CASSSDTGPPGGTQYF. As DNA, the CDR3 is TGTGCCAGCAGTTCGGACACGGGACCCCCAGGCGGGACCCAGTACTTC.

This clone was found once. The chain joins TRBV4-1 to TRBJ2-5, with 16 bases matching TRBD2. V lost 4 bases to trimming and J lost 5 bases; unmatched junction nucleotides: 4. Germline V gene sequence: CDR1 MGHRA, CDR2 YSYEKL. This CDR3 has 16 amino acids. The CDR3 DNA reads TGCGCCAGCAGCCCGGGACTAGCGGGAGGGATGGAGACCCAGTACTTC. Amino acid sequence: CASSPGLAGGMETQYF.

This clone occurred many times. This chain uses TRBV18 with TRBJ2-7; no reliable D call. The V gene lost 2 bases and the J gene lost 5 bases, with 4 bases spanning the gap. CDR3 length: 11 amino acids. The germline V gene has CDR1 KGHSH and CDR2 LQKENI. In nucleotides, the CDR3 is TGTGCCAGCTCACCAGGCCACGAGCAGTACTTC. It translates to CASSPGHEQYF.

The chain couples TRBV6-1 to TRBJ1-2; D is ambiguous. CDR3 length: 15 residues. Germline CDR1 MNHNS, CDR2 SASEGT. V gave up 5 bases and J gave up 4 bases, with 17 bases separating them. The CDR3 is CASSKETPQFYGYTF. In nucleotides, the CDR3 is TGTGCCAGCAGTAAAGAGACACCACAGTTCTATGGCTACACCTTC.